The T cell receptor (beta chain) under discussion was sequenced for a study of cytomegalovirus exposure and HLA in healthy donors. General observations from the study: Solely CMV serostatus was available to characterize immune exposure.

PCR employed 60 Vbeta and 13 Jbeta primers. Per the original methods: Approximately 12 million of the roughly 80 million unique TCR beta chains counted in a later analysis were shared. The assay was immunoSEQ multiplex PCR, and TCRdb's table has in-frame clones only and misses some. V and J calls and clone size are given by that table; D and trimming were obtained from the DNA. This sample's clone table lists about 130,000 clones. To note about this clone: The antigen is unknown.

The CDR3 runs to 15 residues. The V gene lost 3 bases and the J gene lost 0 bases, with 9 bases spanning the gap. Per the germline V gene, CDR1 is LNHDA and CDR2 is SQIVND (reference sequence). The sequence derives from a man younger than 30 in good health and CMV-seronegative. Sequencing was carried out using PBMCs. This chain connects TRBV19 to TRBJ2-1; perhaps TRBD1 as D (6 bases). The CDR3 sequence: CASSIQGRSYNEQFF. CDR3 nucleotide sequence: TGTGCCAGTAGTATCCAGGGGCGCTCCTACAATGAGCAGTTCTTC.